The rows below give T cell receptor beta chains drawn from one sample of a study of blood T cell repertoires in COVID-19. Repertoires were generated with immunoSEQ multiplex PCR, while TCRdb's copy carries only in-frame clones and drops some. The data contain about 140,000 clones, 70% to 80% of them singletons. Sequenced input: peripheral blood. The receptor set was obtained from a man in his 60s with acute or convalescent COVID-19. The CDR3 runs from the conserved cysteine through the conserved F or W. Fields, in order: CDR3 protein, CDR3 DNA, D gene, J gene, V gene, clone size. A D gene is named only where the DNA matches it firmly. Clone sizes are given selectively: once, few, many, or a class where the clone is expanded.

CASSDLGTEAFF	TGTGCCAGCAGCGACCTCGGGACTGAAGCTTTCTTT	NA	TRBJ1-1	TRBV3-1/TRBV3-2	NA
CASSSPERADTQYF	TGTGCCAGCAGCTCCCCGGAGAGGGCAGATACGCAGTATTTT	NA	TRBJ2-3	TRBV5-4	NA
CASSISRGETQYF	TGTGCCAGTAGTATATCCAGGGGTGAGACCCAGTACTTC	NA	TRBJ2-5	TRBV19	NA
CASSLAGIGGYTF	TGCGCCAGCAGCTTGGCGGGTATCGGTGGCTACACCTTC	NA	TRBJ1-2	TRBV5-1	NA
CAWSSQTGNRWAFF	TGTGCCTGGAGTTCCCAGACAGGGAACCGGTGGGCTTTCTTT	TRBD1	TRBJ1-1	TRBV30	NA
CASSVGLAGYEQYF	TGTGCCAGCAGCGTAGGACTAGCGGGATACGAGCAGTACTTC	TRBD2	TRBJ2-7	TRBV9	NA
CAWSGGGYEQYF	TGTGCCTGGAGTGGAGGCGGATACGAGCAGTACTTC	NA	TRBJ2-7	TRBV30	NA
CASSRRLAGGSEQYF	TGTGCCAGCAGCCGCCGACTAGCGGGAGGGAGTGAGCAGTACTTC	TRBD2	TRBJ2-7	TRBV7-8	NA
CASRREGIASEQYF	TGTGCCAGCAGGCGGGAGGGGATAGCGAGCGAGCAGTACTTC	TRBD2	TRBJ2-7	TRBV6-5	NA
CASTPGDGNQPQHF	TGTGCCAGCACCCCAGGGGACGGCAATCAGCCCCAGCATTTT	NA	TRBJ1-5	TRBV28	NA
CSASPWTTIQETQYF	TGCAGTGCTAGTCCTTGGACTACCATCCAAGAGACCCAGTACTTC	NA	TRBJ2-5	TRBV20-1	NA
CASSGWTSGYNEQFF	TGTGCCAGCAGTGGTTGGACTAGCGGCTACAATGAGCAGTTCTTC	TRBD2	TRBJ2-1	TRBV2	NA
CASSPSGTFNEQFF	TGTGCCAGCAGTCCATCGGGGACTTTCAATGAGCAGTTCTTC	NA	TRBJ2-1	TRBV11-2	NA
CASSWGTGSNTEAFF	TGCGCCAGCAGCTGGGGGACAGGGTCGAACACTGAAGCTTTCTTT	TRBD1	TRBJ1-1	TRBV5-1	NA
CASSPDSGSTDTQYF	TGTGCCAGCAGCCCCGATAGCGGGAGCACAGATACGCAGTATTTT	TRBD2	TRBJ2-3	TRBV11-3	NA
CASSYGGASLDEQFF	TGTGCCAGCAGTTACGGTGGGGCTAGTTTGGATGAGCAGTTCTTC	NA	TRBJ2-1	TRBV6-5	NA
CASSPRQGLYEQYF	TGTGCCAGCTCCCCACGACAGGGGTTATACGAGCAGTACTTC	TRBD1	TRBJ2-7	TRBV18	few
CSVEGRGLEAFF	TGCAGCGTTGAGGGGAGGGGACTTGAAGCTTTCTTT	NA	TRBJ1-1	TRBV29-1	NA
CASSTSGGYNEQFF	TGTGCCAGCTCCACCAGCGGGGGCTACAATGAGCAGTTCTTC	TRBD2	TRBJ2-1	TRBV19	NA
CASSLDRGGTDTQYF	TGTGCCAGCAGCTTAGACCGAGGGGGTACAGATACGCAGTATTTT	NA	TRBJ2-3	TRBV7-2	NA
CASSSPGQGAMGKQETQYF	TGTGCCAGCAGCTCGCCTGGACAGGGGGCCATGGGGAAACAAGAGACCCAGTACTTC	TRBD1	TRBJ2-5	TRBV28	NA
CASSDLVHEQYF	TGTGCCAGCAGCGACCTAGTCCACGAGCAGTACTTC	NA	TRBJ2-7	TRBV28	NA
CASAVRATNEKLFF	TGTGCCAGTGCGGTCCGAGCAACTAATGAAAAACTGTTTTTT	NA	TRBJ1-4	TRBV19	NA
CASSFTTGTSTDTQYF	TGTGCCAGCAGTTTCACAACAGGTACGAGCACAGATACGCAGTATTTT	NA	TRBJ2-3	TRBV28	NA
CSVGGGFDTEAFF	TGCAGCGTTGGCGGCGGGTTCGACACTGAAGCTTTCTTT	NA	TRBJ1-1	TRBV29-1	few
CASRSDFDPGNTIYF	TGTGCCAGCAGGTCCGACTTCGACCCTGGAAACACCATATATTTT	NA	TRBJ1-3	TRBV6-6	NA